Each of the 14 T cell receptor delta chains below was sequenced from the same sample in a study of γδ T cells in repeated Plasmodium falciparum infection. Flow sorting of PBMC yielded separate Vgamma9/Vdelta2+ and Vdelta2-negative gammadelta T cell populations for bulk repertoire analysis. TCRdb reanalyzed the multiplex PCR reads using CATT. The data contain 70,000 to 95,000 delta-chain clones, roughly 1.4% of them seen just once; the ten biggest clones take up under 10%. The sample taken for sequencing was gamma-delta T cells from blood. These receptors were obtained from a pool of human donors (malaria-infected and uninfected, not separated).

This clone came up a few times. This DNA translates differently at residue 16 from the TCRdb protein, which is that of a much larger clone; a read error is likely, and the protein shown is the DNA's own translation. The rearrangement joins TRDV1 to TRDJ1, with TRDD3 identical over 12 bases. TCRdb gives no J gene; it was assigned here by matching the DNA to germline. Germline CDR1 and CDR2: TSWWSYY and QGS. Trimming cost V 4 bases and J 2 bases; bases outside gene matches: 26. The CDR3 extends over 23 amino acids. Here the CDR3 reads CALGARPLPNSLGDTDYTDKLIF. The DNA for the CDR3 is TGTGCTCTTGGGGCTCGGCCTCTTCCTAATAGTCTGGGGGATACGGATTATACCGATAAACTCATCTTT.

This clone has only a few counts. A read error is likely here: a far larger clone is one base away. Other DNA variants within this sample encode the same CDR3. The CDR3 nucleotides are TGTGCCTGTGACACCGGAATCTACGCGCTGGGGACTCAGCGGTACACCGATAAACTCATCTTT. The encoded protein is CACDTGIYALGTQRYTDKLIF. The V and J genes are TRDV2 and TRDJ1; D perhaps matches TRDD3 (6 bases). TCRdb records no J gene; here it was assigned by comparing the DNA to germline. Per germline, CDR1 GEAIGNYY and CDR2 EKD. The CDR3 has 21 residues. V lost 0 bases and J lost 0, with 28 bases in between.

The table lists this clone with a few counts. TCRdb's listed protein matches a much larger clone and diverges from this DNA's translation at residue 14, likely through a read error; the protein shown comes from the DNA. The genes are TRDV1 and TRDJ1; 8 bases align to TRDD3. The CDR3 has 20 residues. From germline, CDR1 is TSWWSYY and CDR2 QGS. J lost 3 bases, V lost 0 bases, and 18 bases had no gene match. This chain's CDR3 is CALGELVQIRLGGCADKLIF. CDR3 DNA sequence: TGTGCTCTTGGGGAACTAGTCCAGATCCGGCTTGGGGGATGCGCCGATAAACTCATCTTT.

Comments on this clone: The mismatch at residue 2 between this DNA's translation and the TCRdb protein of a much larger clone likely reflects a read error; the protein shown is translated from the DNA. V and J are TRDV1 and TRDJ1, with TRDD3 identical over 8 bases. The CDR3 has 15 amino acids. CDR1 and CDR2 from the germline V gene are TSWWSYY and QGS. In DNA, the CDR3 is TGTTCTCTTGGGTTTTACTGGGGATACAGCGATAAACTCATCTTT. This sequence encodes CSLGFYWGYSDKLIF.

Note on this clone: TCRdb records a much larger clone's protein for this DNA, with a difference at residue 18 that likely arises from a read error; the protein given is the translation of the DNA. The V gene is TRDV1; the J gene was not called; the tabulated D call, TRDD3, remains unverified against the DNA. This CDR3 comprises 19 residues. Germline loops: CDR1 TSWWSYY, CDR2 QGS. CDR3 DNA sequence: TGTGCTCTTGGGATAAGGGGCTACTGGGGGATACAACCCACCGATAAACTCACCTTT. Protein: CALGIRGYWGIQPTDKLTF.

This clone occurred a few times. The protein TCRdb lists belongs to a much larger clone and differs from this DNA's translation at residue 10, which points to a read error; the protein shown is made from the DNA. The CDR3 spells CALGAPPSPGRTDKLIF. As DNA, the CDR3 is TGTGCTCTTGGGGCTCCCCCGTCCCCAGGGAGGACCGATAAACTCATCTTT. The gene calls are TRDV1 and TRDJ1; D is unresolved. V dropped 4 bases and J dropped 2 bases, with 20 bases sitting between them. The CDR3 length is 17 residues. Germline loops: CDR1 TSWWSYY, CDR2 QGS.

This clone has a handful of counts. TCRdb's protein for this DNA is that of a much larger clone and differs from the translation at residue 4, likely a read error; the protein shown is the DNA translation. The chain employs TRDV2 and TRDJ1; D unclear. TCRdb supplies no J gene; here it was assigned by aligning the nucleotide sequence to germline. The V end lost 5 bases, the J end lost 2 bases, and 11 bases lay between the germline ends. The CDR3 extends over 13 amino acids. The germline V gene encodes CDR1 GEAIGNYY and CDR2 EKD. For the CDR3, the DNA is TGTGCCTGTGGGCCTCTATTGACCGATAAACTCATCTTT. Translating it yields CACGPLLTDKLIF.

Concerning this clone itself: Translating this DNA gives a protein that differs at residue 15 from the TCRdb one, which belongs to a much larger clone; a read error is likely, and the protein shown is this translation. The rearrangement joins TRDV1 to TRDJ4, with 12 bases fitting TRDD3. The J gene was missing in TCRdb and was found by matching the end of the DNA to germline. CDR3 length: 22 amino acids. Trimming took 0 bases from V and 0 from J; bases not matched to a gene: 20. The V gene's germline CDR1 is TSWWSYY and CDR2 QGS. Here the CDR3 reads CALGELANFITGGYTPARPLIF. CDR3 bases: TGTGCTCTTGGGGAACTAGCCAATTTCATTACTGGGGGATACACCCCGGCCAGACCCCTGATCTTT.

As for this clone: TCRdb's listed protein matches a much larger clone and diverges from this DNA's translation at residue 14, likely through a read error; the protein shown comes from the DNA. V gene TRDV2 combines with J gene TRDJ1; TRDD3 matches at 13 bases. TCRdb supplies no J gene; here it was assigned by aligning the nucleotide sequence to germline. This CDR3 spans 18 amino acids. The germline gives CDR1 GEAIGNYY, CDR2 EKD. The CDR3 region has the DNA TGTGCCTGTGATTTCGTACTGGGGGATACGGGGGGCACCAATAAACTCATCTTT. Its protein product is CACDFVLGDTGGTNKLIF.

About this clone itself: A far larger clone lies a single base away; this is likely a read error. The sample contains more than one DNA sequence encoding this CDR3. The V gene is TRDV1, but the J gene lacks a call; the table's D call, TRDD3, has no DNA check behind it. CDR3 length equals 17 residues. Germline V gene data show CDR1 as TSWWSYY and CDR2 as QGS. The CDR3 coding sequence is TGTGCTCTTGGGGAAATCTGGGGGAGCCCCCTCACCGATAAGCTCATCTTT. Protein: CALGEIWGSPLTDKLIF.

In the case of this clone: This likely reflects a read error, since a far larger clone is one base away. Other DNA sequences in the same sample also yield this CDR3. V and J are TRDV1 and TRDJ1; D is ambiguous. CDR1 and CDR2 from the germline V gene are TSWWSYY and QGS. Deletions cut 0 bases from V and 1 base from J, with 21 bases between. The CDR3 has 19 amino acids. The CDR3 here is CALGELGPPGEGSTDKLIF. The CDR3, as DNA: TGTGCTCTTGGGGAACTAGGTCCTCCCGGAGAAGGGTCCACCGATAAACTCATCTTT.

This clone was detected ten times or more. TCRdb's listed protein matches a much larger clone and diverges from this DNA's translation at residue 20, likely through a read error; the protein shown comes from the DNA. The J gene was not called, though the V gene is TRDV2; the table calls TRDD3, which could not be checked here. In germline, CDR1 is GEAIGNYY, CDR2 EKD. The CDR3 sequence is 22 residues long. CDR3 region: CACDTVSLGETNGVWDTRQVFF. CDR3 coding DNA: TGTGCCTGTGACACCGTGTCCCTGGGGGAGACAAACGGGGTCTGGGACACCCGACAGGTGTTTTTC.

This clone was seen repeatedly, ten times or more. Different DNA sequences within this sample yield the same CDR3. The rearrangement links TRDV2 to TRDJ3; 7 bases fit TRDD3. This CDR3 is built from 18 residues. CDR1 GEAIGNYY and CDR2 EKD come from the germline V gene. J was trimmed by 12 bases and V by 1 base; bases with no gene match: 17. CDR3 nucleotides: TGTGCCTGTGACACTGGGGGAACCAATCCTCCTGGCCACCGACAGATGTTTTTC. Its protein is CACDTGGTNPPGHRQMFF.

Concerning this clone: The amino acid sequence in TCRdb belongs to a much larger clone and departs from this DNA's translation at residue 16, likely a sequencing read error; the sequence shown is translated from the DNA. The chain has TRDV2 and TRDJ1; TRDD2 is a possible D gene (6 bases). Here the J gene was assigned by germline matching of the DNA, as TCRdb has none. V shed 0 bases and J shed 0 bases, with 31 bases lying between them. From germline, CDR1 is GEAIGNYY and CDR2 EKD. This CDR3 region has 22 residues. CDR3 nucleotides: TGTGCCTGTGACACCCTTCCTGCCTCCCGGGGACGAGGCGAGACGCACACCGATAAACTCATCTTT. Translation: CACDTLPASRGRGETHTDKLIF.